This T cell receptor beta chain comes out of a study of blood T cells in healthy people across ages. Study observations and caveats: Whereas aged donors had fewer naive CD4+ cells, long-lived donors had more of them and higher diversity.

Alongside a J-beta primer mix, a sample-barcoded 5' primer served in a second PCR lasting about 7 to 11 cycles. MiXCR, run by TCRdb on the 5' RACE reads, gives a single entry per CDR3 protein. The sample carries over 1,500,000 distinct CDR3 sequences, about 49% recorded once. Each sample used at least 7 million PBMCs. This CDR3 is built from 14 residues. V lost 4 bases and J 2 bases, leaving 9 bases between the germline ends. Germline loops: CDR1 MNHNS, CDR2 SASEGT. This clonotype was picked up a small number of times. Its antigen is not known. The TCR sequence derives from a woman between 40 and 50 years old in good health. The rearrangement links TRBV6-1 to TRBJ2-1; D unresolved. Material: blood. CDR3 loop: CASSVTEAYNEQFF. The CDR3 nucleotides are TGTGCCAGCAGTGTGACTGAGGCCTACAATGAGCAGTTCTTC.